The next 13 T cell receptor beta chains were all read from a single sample in a study of Ad26.COV2.S vaccination and SARS-CoV-2 variants. Treatment indicated: roughly 18 received Ad26.COV2.S at low or high dose, single or two shots; about 5 received placebo; per-sample allocation not given. Sampling happened 63 days after the first vaccine or placebo injection. TCRdb's copy holds only in-frame clones and misses some; the assay was immunoSEQ multiplex PCR. The sample has around 270,000 clones, around 88% seen once. The material sequenced was peripheral blood, taken in a trial of Ad26.COV2.S vaccine versus placebo. The receptors were gathered from a person aged 18 to 65 who received the Ad26.COV2.S COVID-19 vaccine or a placebo.

The chain links TRBV21-1 to TRBJ2-4; the table's D call, TRBD1, was not checked against the DNA. TRBV21-1 constitutes a pseudogene. The CDR3 contains 16 residues. CDR3 residues: CASSTGQGVGKNIQYF. In DNA form, the CDR3 reads TGTGCCAGCAGCACCGGACAGGGGGTTGGCAAAAACATTCAGTACTTC.

The V and J genes are TRBV6-2 or TRBV6-3 and TRBJ1-1; D possibly corresponds to TRBD1 (6 bases). Germline CDR1 reads MNHEY; CDR2 reads SVGEGT. CDR3 size: 12 residues. V was pared by 5 bases and J by 3 bases, with 7 bases between. CDR3 in amino acids: CASSQGYTEAFF. The CDR3 DNA reads as TGTGCCAGCAGTCAGGGGTACACTGAAGCTTTCTTT.

The J gene is TRBJ2-1, the V gene TRBV5-1; 8 nucleotides match TRBD2. J gave up 2 bases and V 6 bases, and 7 bases lay outside the gene matches. Germline loops: CDR1 SGHRS, CDR2 YFSETQ. The CDR3 sequence is 15 residues long. In DNA form, the CDR3 reads TGCGCCAGCACCATTAGCGGGGCAGCCTACAATGAGCAGTTCTTC. Translating gives CASTISGAAYNEQFF.

The V and J genes are TRBV11-3 and TRBJ2-7; D possibly uses TRBD1 or TRBD2 (5 bases each). CDR1 and CDR2 from the germline V gene are SGHNT and YENEEA. CDR3 length equals 15 residues. V was pared by 1 base and J by 3 bases, with 13 bases between. The CDR3 here is CASSLGGAPSYEQYF. The CDR3 DNA reads as TGTGCCAGCAGCTTAGGAGGGGCTCCGAGCTACGAGCAGTACTTC. Supplemented by reference TRBV11-3 and TRBJ2-7, the full variable domain reads EAGVVQSPRYKIIEKKQPVAFWCNPISGHNTLYWYLQNLGQGPELLIRYENEEAVDDSQLPKDRFSAERLKGVDSTLKIQPAELGDSAVYLCASSLGGAPSYEQYFGPGTRLTVT.

The chain employs TRBV18 and TRBJ1-1; tentative D call: TRBD1 (5 bases). Looked up from germline, CDR1 is KGHSH and CDR2 is LQKENI. Trimming took 4 bases from V and 1 from J, leaving 10 bases between them. CDR3 length: 14 amino acids. For the CDR3, the DNA is TGTGCCAGCTCACTCATCCAGGGGAACACTGAAGCTTTCTTT. Translating it yields CASSLIQGNTEAFF. Using reference TRBV18 and TRBJ1-1 for the parts outside the CDR3, the full variable domain is NAGVMQNPRHLVRRRGQEARLRCSPMKGHSHVYWYRQLPEEGLKFMVYLQKENIIDESGMPKERFSAEFPKEGPSILRIQQVVRGDSAAYFCASSLIQGNTEAFFGQGTRLTVV.

This chain uses TRBV5-5 with TRBJ2-2, with D possibly TRBD1 on 5 matching bases. The V and J ends lost 3 bases and 1 base respectively, with 10 bases between them. CDR3 size: 15 residues. Germline-derived CDR1 and CDR2 are SGHKS and YYEKEE (reference sequence). This chain's CDR3 is CASSWTQGNTGELFF. The CDR3 DNA reads as TGTGCCAGCAGCTGGACCCAGGGGAACACCGGGGAGCTGTTTTTT.

The rearrangement links TRBV19 to TRBJ1-6, with D perhaps TRBD1 (6 bases). Between the trimmed V and J ends, which lost 3 bases and 7 bases, there was a span of 10 bases. The CDR3 contains 14 residues. The V gene's germline CDR1 is LNHDA and CDR2 SQIVND (reference sequence). CDR3 sequence (DNA): TGTGCCAGTAGTATTCCCAGGGGAAATTCACCCCTCCACTTT. Amino acid sequence: CASSIPRGNSPLHF. Together with reference TRBV19 and TRBJ1-6, the CDR3 gives the full variable domain: DGGITQSPKYLFRKEGQNVTLSCEQNLNHDAMYWYRQDPGQGLRLIYYSQIVNDFQKGDIAEGYSVSREKKESFPLTVTSAQKNPTAFYLCASSIPRGNSPLHFGNGTRLTVT.

This rearrangement joins TRBV5-4 to TRBJ2-1, with a weak D call TRBD2 (7 bases). Germline CDR1 reads SGHNT; CDR2 reads YYREEE (reference sequence). The ends were cut back, 4 bases at V and 8 bases at J, with 19 bases in the middle. The CDR3 has 15 amino acids. The CDR3, as DNA: TGTGCCAGCAGCCACATAAGGGGGGGCCACTATGAGCAGTTCTTC. This translates into CASSHIRGGHYEQFF.

This chain connects TRBV7-9 to TRBJ2-1, with D maybe TRBD1 (6 bases). The germline V gene has CDR1 SEHNR and CDR2 FQNEAQ (reference sequence). The germline V and J ends were trimmed by 6 bases and 5 bases, with 20 bases remaining between them. This CDR3 comprises 16 residues. The CDR3 region is CASRPTGRSRHNEQFF. The CDR3 DNA reads as TGTGCCAGCAGGCCTACAGGGAGATCTAGACACAATGAGCAGTTCTTC.

This clone was seen just once. The genes are TRBV5-1 and TRBJ1-2, with no clear D. Germline CDR1 is SGHRS and CDR2 is YFSETQ. The V and J ends lost 0 bases and 5 bases respectively, with 8 bases between them. The CDR3 sequence is 13 residues long. The CDR3 nucleotides are TGCGCCAGCAGCTTGGCTGGGGATTATGGCTACACCTTC. Translating it yields CASSLAGDYGYTF.

This clone has a handful of counts. This chain links TRBV30 with TRBJ1-4, with 7 bases lining up with TRBD1. Germline loops: CDR1 GTSNPN, CDR2 SVGIG (reference sequence). J gave up 5 bases and V 4 bases, and 4 bases lay outside the gene matches. The length of the CDR3 is 13 residues. The CDR3 loop reads CAWNRGGNEKLFF. The CDR3 DNA is TGTGCCTGGAACAGGGGAGGAAATGAAAAACTGTTTTTT. Supplemented by reference TRBV30 and TRBJ1-4, the full variable domain reads SQTIHQWPATLVQPVGSPLSLECTVEGTSNPNLYWYRQAAGRGLQLLFYSVGIGQISSEVPQNLSASRPQDRQFILSSKKLLLSDSGFYLCAWNRGGNEKLFFGSGTQLSVL.

The chain uses TRBV24-1 and TRBJ2-2, with D unclear. The CDR3 is 15 amino acids. Germline loops: CDR1 KGHDR, CDR2 SFDVKD. The V gene lost 2 bases and the J gene lost 1 base, with 7 bases spanning the gap. The CDR3 DNA is TGTGCCACCAGTGATTCGACTTGGAACACCGGGGAGCTGTTTTTT. It encodes CATSDSTWNTGELFF.

V and J are TRBV4-3 and TRBJ1-2; 10 positions agree with TRBD1. Germline CDR1 is LGHNA and CDR2 is YSLEER. The trim removed 0 bases at V and 1 base at J, leaving 2 bases unmatched. This CDR3 spans 16 amino acids. The CDR3 sequence: CASSQEGQGINYGYTF. The CDR3 bases are TGCGCCAGCAGCCAAGAGGGACAGGGGATTAACTATGGCTACACCTTC.